This note documents a single T cell receptor (beta chain) sequence. Authors' methods: Reference gene primer amplification in the assay estimated nucleated cell counts. This table comes from immunoSEQ multiplex PCR, and its TCRdb copy is limited to in-frame clones, with some not included. V, J and clone size are those of that table, while D and trimming were read from the DNA. Counted here are about 150,000 clones, 75% to 95% occurring once; the ten biggest clones make up over 0.45%. These data are taken from a study of blood T cell repertoires in COVID-19. Study background: PBMCs, B-cell-depleted T cells, or T cells provided the cDNA or gDNA that made up the material.

The J segment lost 1 base and the V segment lost 5 bases, leaving 7 bases of the junction unmatched. Germline CDR1 reads MDHEN; CDR2 reads SYDVKM. This CDR3 has 15 amino acids. The chain combines TRBV28 with TRBJ1-1; 7 bases align to TRBD1. Sequenced input: peripheral blood. The receptor comes from a man aged 45-65 years with acute or convalescent COVID-19. CDR3 in amino acids: CASSPAQGKNTEAFF. The CDR3 nucleotides read TGTGCCAGCAGTCCCGCACAGGGGAAGAACACTGAAGCTTTCTTT.